A selection of T cell receptor beta chains follows, all from one sample in a study of CD8 T cells in Susac syndrome. TCRdb used MiXCR to reprocess the immunoSEQ multiplex PCR reads, holding one entry per CDR3 protein. Among 150,000 to 200,000 distinct CDR3 sequences listed, roughly 95% were seen once. Sequencing was done on a sample of CD4+ T cells from PBMCs. All receptors come from a human donor with multiple sclerosis. Each CDR3 is given with its conserved first and last residue. Fields, in order: clone size, D gene, V gene, J gene, CDR3 length, CDR3 protein, CDR3 DNA. A D gene is named only where the DNA matches it firmly. Size tells how often a clone was seen (once, few, many) or the class of an expanded clone, and some rows leave it out.

clone_size: .; d_call: .; v_call: TRBV5-6; j_call: TRBJ2-1; cdr3_length: 13; cdr3_aa: CASLSTRASIEFF; cdr3_nt: TGTGCCAGCCTCAGCACTAGGGCTAGTATAGAGTTCTTC
clone_size: .; d_call: .; v_call: TRBV20-1; j_call: TRBJ1-2; cdr3_length: 12; cdr3_aa: CSAHRREYGYTF; cdr3_nt: TGCAGTGCTCACCGGAGAGAATATGGCTACACCTTC
clone_size: .; d_call: .; v_call: TRBV28; j_call: TRBJ1-1; cdr3_length: 12; cdr3_aa: CATRVGQAEAFF; cdr3_nt: TGTGCCACCAGGGTGGGGCAGGCTGAAGCTTTCTTT
clone_size: .; d_call: TRBD1; v_call: TRBV29-1; j_call: TRBJ2-2; cdr3_length: 14; cdr3_aa: CSGGQGASTGELFF; cdr3_nt: TGCAGCGGGGGACAGGGGGCCTCCACCGGGGAGCTGTTTTTT
clone_size: .; d_call: .; v_call: TRBV20-1; j_call: TRBJ2-7; cdr3_length: 13; cdr3_aa: CSARTTSTYEQYF; cdr3_nt: TGCAGTGCTAGGACCACTAGCACCTACGAGCAGTACTTC
clone_size: .; d_call: TRBD2; v_call: TRBV29-1; j_call: TRBJ2-3; cdr3_length: 14; cdr3_aa: CSVEGTSATDTQYF; cdr3_nt: TGCAGCGTTGAGGGGACTAGCGCGACAGATACGCAGTATTTT
clone_size: .; d_call: .; v_call: TRBV7-9; j_call: TRBJ2-3; cdr3_length: 15; cdr3_aa: CASSLENVRAGTQYF; cdr3_nt: TGTGCCAGCAGCTTAGAGAATGTCAGGGCAGGTACGCAGTATTTT
clone_size: once; d_call: .; v_call: TRBV9; j_call: TRBJ2-3; cdr3_length: 16; cdr3_aa: CASSVSFRSEVDTQYF; cdr3_nt: TGTGCCAGCAGCGTATCCTTCCGATCTGAGGTAGATACGCAGTATTTT
clone_size: .; d_call: TRBD1; v_call: TRBV11-3; j_call: TRBJ2-6; cdr3_length: 19; cdr3_aa: CASSLSPGQATSGANVLTF; cdr3_nt: TGTGCCAGCAGCTTATCACCGGGACAGGCAACCTCTGGGGCCAACGTCCTGACTTTC
clone_size: .; d_call: TRBD1; v_call: TRBV2; j_call: TRBJ2-7; cdr3_length: 13; cdr3_aa: CASSQGVLYEQYF; cdr3_nt: TGTGCCAGCAGTCAGGGGGTACTATACGAGCAGTACTTC
clone_size: .; d_call: .; v_call: TRBV3-1; j_call: TRBJ2-7; cdr3_length: 16; cdr3_aa: CASSHPLSVARSEQYF; cdr3_nt: TGTGCCAGCAGCCACCCTTTAAGTGTGGCCAGATCGGAGCAGTACTTC
clone_size: few; d_call: .; v_call: TRBV29-1; j_call: TRBJ2-6; cdr3_length: 12; cdr3_aa: CSVDGGANVLTF; cdr3_nt: TGCAGCGTTGATGGAGGGGCCAACGTCCTGACTTTC
clone_size: .; d_call: .; v_call: TRBV27; j_call: TRBJ2-7; cdr3_length: 15; cdr3_aa: CASSLGGPDFYEQYF; cdr3_nt: TGTGCCAGCAGTTTGGGGGGGCCCGACTTCTACGAGCAGTACTTC
clone_size: .; d_call: .; v_call: TRBV2; j_call: TRBJ1-6; cdr3_length: 15; cdr3_aa: CASSESVRDNSPLHF; cdr3_nt: TGTGCCAGCAGTGAGTCAGTAAGGGATAATTCACCCCTCCACTTT
clone_size: once; d_call: TRBD1; v_call: TRBV5-1; j_call: TRBJ2-2; cdr3_length: 15; cdr3_aa: CASSKRDRSTGELFF; cdr3_nt: TGCGCCAGCTCTAAGAGGGACAGAAGCACCGGGGAGCTGTTTTTT
clone_size: .; d_call: .; v_call: TRBV18; j_call: TRBJ2-5; cdr3_length: 13; cdr3_aa: CASSPSRGETQYF; cdr3_nt: TGTGCCAGCTCACCAAGTAGGGGGGAGACCCAGTACTTC
clone_size: .; d_call: .; v_call: TRBV5-4; j_call: TRBJ1-2; cdr3_length: 14; cdr3_aa: CASAPVPTNYGYTF; cdr3_nt: TGTGCCAGTGCCCCGGTTCCTACCAACTATGGCTACACCTTC
clone_size: .; d_call: .; v_call: TRBV6-6; j_call: TRBJ2-7; cdr3_length: 13; cdr3_aa: CASSYSGGDRRDF; cdr3_nt: TGTGCCAGCAGTTACTCAGGCGGGGACCGGCGCGACTTC
clone_size: .; d_call: .; v_call: TRBV18; j_call: TRBJ1-2; cdr3_length: 16; cdr3_aa: CASSPNLRTALYGYTF; cdr3_nt: TGTGCCAGCTCACCAAATCTGAGGACGGCCCTCTATGGCTACACCTTC
clone_size: once; d_call: TRBD1; v_call: TRBV4-1; j_call: TRBJ2-3; cdr3_length: 15; cdr3_aa: CASSPGQGAADTQYF; cdr3_nt: TGCGCCAGCAGCCCCGGACAGGGGGCCGCAGATACGCAGTATTTT
clone_size: once; d_call: .; v_call: TRBV2; j_call: TRBJ1-4; cdr3_length: 13; cdr3_aa: CASVTGPNEKLFF; cdr3_nt: TGTGCCAGCGTGACAGGACCTAATGAAAAACTGTTTTTT
clone_size: .; d_call: .; v_call: TRBV6-6; j_call: TRBJ1-1; cdr3_length: 15; cdr3_aa: CASSYSITAVEEAFF; cdr3_nt: TGTGCCAGCAGTTACTCCATCACAGCGGTGGAAGAAGCTTTCTTT
clone_size: .; d_call: TRBD1; v_call: TRBV20-1; j_call: TRBJ2-5; cdr3_length: 13; cdr3_aa: CSARLDREETQYF; cdr3_nt: TGCAGTGCTAGGTTGGACAGGGAGGAGACCCAGTACTTC
clone_size: .; d_call: .; v_call: TRBV5-4; j_call: TRBJ2-2; cdr3_length: 15; cdr3_aa: CASSFRQGGTGELFF; cdr3_nt: TGTGCCAGCAGCTTTCGCCAGGGAGGTACCGGGGAGCTGTTTTTT
clone_size: .; d_call: .; v_call: TRBV7-9; j_call: TRBJ2-5; cdr3_length: 15; cdr3_aa: CASSQPAGAAETQYF; cdr3_nt: TGTGCCAGCAGCCAACCCGCAGGGGCTGCAGAGACCCAGTACTTC
clone_size: .; d_call: .; v_call: TRBV24-1; j_call: TRBJ2-7; cdr3_length: 13; cdr3_aa: CATRTTRGREQYF; cdr3_nt: TGTGCCACCAGGACCACCCGGGGGCGGGAGCAGTACTTC
clone_size: .; d_call: .; v_call: TRBV6-1; j_call: TRBJ1-1; cdr3_length: 10; cdr3_aa: CASSETQAFF; cdr3_nt: TGTGCCAGCAGTGAGACACAAGCTTTCTTT
clone_size: .; d_call: .; v_call: TRBV29-1; j_call: TRBJ2-1; cdr3_length: 12; cdr3_aa: CSAGGLRNEQFF; cdr3_nt: TGCAGCGCGGGGGGCCTACGGAATGAGCAGTTCTTC
clone_size: .; d_call: .; v_call: TRBV9; j_call: TRBJ2-2; cdr3_length: 14; cdr3_aa: CASSVVLGPGELFF; cdr3_nt: TGTGCCAGCAGCGTAGTTTTGGGGCCCGGGGAGCTGTTTTTT
clone_size: .; d_call: TRBD1; v_call: TRBV5-1; j_call: TRBJ2-7; cdr3_length: 14; cdr3_aa: CASSSGQAVYEQYF; cdr3_nt: TGCGCCAGCAGCTCGGGACAGGCGGTCTACGAGCAGTACTTC
clone_size: .; d_call: .; v_call: TRBV9; j_call: TRBJ2-5; cdr3_length: 15; cdr3_aa: CASSSVGLGQETQYF; cdr3_nt: TGTGCCAGCAGCTCCGTAGGATTAGGGCAAGAGACCCAGTACTTC
clone_size: .; d_call: TRBD1; v_call: TRBV28; j_call: TRBJ1-2; cdr3_length: 13; cdr3_aa: CASDRGQYYGYTF; cdr3_nt: TGTGCCAGCGACAGGGGGCAATACTATGGCTACACCTTC
clone_size: .; d_call: .; v_call: TRBV7-9; j_call: TRBJ1-1; cdr3_length: 11; cdr3_aa: CASSLETEAFF; cdr3_nt: TGTGCCAGCAGCTTGGAAACTGAAGCTTTCTTT
clone_size: .; d_call: .; v_call: TRBV5-5; j_call: TRBJ2-5; cdr3_length: 17; cdr3_aa: CASSLGVDSQGWETQYF; cdr3_nt: TGTGCCAGCAGCTTGGGGGTGGACAGCCAGGGTTGGGAGACCCAGTACTTC
clone_size: once; d_call: .; v_call: TRBV7-9; j_call: TRBJ2-7; cdr3_length: 16; cdr3_aa: CASSLNRRDSSYEQYF; cdr3_nt: TGTGCCAGCAGCCTCAATAGGAGGGACAGTTCCTACGAGCAGTACTTC
clone_size: .; d_call: .; v_call: TRBV30; j_call: TRBJ1-2; cdr3_length: 16; cdr3_aa: CAWSAPDLGGYYGYTF; cdr3_nt: TGTGCCTGGAGTGCCCCTGACCTGGGAGGGTACTATGGCTACACCTTC
clone_size: .; d_call: .; v_call: TRBV5-1; j_call: TRBJ2-3; cdr3_length: 13; cdr3_aa: CASSFDSTDTQYF; cdr3_nt: TGCGCCAGCAGCTTTGACAGTACAGATACGCAGTATTTT
clone_size: .; d_call: .; v_call: TRBV6-5; j_call: TRBJ1-2; cdr3_length: 14; cdr3_aa: CASSTPGSPYGYTF; cdr3_nt: TGTGCCAGCAGTACGCCCGGCAGCCCCTATGGCTACACCTTC
clone_size: .; d_call: .; v_call: TRBV3-1; j_call: TRBJ1-5; cdr3_length: 14; cdr3_aa: CASSQAGGNQPQHF; cdr3_nt: TGTGCCAGCAGCCAAGCAGGGGGCAATCAGCCCCAGCATTTT
clone_size: .; d_call: TRBD1; v_call: TRBV6-4; j_call: TRBJ2-1; cdr3_length: 14; cdr3_aa: CASSPTGNYNEQFF; cdr3_nt: TGTGCCAGCAGTCCGACAGGGAACTACAATGAGCAGTTCTTC
clone_size: .; d_call: .; v_call: TRBV18; j_call: TRBJ2-5; cdr3_length: 13; cdr3_aa: CASSPPSEETQYF; cdr3_nt: TGTGCCAGCTCACCACCCTCGGAAGAGACCCAGTACTTC
clone_size: .; d_call: TRBD2; v_call: TRBV30; j_call: TRBJ2-5; cdr3_length: 15; cdr3_aa: CAWRPGLGRAETQYF; cdr3_nt: TGTGCCTGGAGGCCCGGACTAGGTCGGGCAGAGACCCAGTACTTC
clone_size: .; d_call: TRBD2; v_call: TRBV20-1; j_call: TRBJ2-5; cdr3_length: 11; cdr3_aa: CSARAGVSRYF; cdr3_nt: TGCAGTGCTAGGGCGGGGGTCTCGCGGTACTTC
clone_size: .; d_call: TRBD2; v_call: TRBV30; j_call: TRBJ2-1; cdr3_length: 15; cdr3_aa: CAWSVRGLADNEQFF; cdr3_nt: TGTGCCTGGAGTGTACGTGGACTAGCGGACAATGAGCAGTTCTTC
clone_size: .; d_call: TRBD1; v_call: TRBV18; j_call: TRBJ2-7; cdr3_length: 14; cdr3_aa: CASSRTGPTYEQYF; cdr3_nt: TGTGCCAGCTCACGGACAGGGCCTACCTACGAGCAGTACTTC
clone_size: once; d_call: .; v_call: TRBV4-3; j_call: TRBJ1-2; cdr3_length: 14; cdr3_aa: CASSQEWRTRGYTF; cdr3_nt: TGCGCCAGCAGCCAAGAATGGCGTACCAGAGGCTACACCTTC
clone_size: .; d_call: TRBD2; v_call: TRBV30; j_call: TRBJ2-3; cdr3_length: 15; cdr3_aa: CAWSRTSGGTDTQYF; cdr3_nt: TGTGCCTGGAGCCGGACTAGCGGGGGAACAGATACGCAGTATTTT
clone_size: .; d_call: TRBD1; v_call: TRBV7-9; j_call: TRBJ1-4; cdr3_length: 14; cdr3_aa: CASSQDREEEKLFF; cdr3_nt: TGTGCCAGCAGCCAGGACAGGGAGGAAGAAAAACTGTTTTTT
clone_size: .; d_call: TRBD2; v_call: TRBV24-1; j_call: TRBJ2-5; cdr3_length: 17; cdr3_aa: CATSDPRGTSARETQYF; cdr3_nt: TGTGCCACCAGTGACCCGAGGGGCACTAGCGCTAGAGAGACCCAGTACTTC
clone_size: .; d_call: .; v_call: TRBV9; j_call: TRBJ2-5; cdr3_length: 16; cdr3_aa: CASSSSPQGGEKTQYF; cdr3_nt: TGTGCCAGCAGCTCCTCCCCGCAGGGGGGTGAGAAGACCCAGTACTTC
clone_size: .; d_call: .; v_call: TRBV30; j_call: TRBJ1-1; cdr3_length: 13; cdr3_aa: CAWTKQGNTEAFF; cdr3_nt: TGTGCCTGGACCAAACAGGGAAACACTGAAGCTTTCTTT
clone_size: .; d_call: .; v_call: TRBV18; j_call: TRBJ1-5; cdr3_length: 14; cdr3_aa: CASSWGGANQPQHF; cdr3_nt: TGTGCCAGCTCTTGGGGGGGGGCCAATCAGCCCCAGCATTTT